The 28 T cell receptor beta chains presented below share a single source sample, sequenced in a study of early T cells in non-severe SARS-CoV-2 infection. A single record per CDR3 protein comes from TCRdb applying MiXCR to the 5' RACE reads. The table records approximately 65,000 distinct CDR3 sequences, roughly 13% of them present only once. Sequencing was performed on whole blood. These TCRs come from an adult who was a healthcare worker with PCR-confirmed SARS-CoV-2 infection or an uninfected control (not recorded which).

This clonotype was detected once. J is TRBJ2-7 and V is TRBV5-6, with D unresolved. The CDR3 is made up of 13 amino acids. The V gene's germline CDR1 is SGHDT and CDR2 YYEEEE. Between the trimmed V and J ends, which lost 0 bases and 1 base, there was a span of 5 bases. The CDR3 DNA sequence: TGTGCCAGCAGCTTGGCCACATCCTACGAGCAGTACTTC. It encodes CASSLATSYEQYF.

This chain uses TRBV11-3 with TRBJ2-5; the D gene is possibly TRBD2 (5 bases). The CDR3 contains 13 residues. Per the germline V gene, CDR1 is SGHNT and CDR2 is YENEEA. V was cut by 0 bases and J by 3 bases, with 5 bases left in between. The CDR3 nucleotides are TGTGCCAGCAGCTTAGAGGGAGAAGAGACCCAGTACTTC. Protein product: CASSLEGEETQYF.

This rearrangement joins TRBV7-9 to TRBJ1-3; no firm D call. The CDR3 runs to 14 residues. V lost 4 bases and J 3 bases, leaving 10 bases between the germline ends. From germline, CDR1 is SEHNR and CDR2 FQNEAQ (reference sequence). CDR3 DNA sequence: TGTGCCAGCAGCTCGAGTGGTTATGGAAACACCATATATTTT. Translation: CASSSSGYGNTIYF.

This clonotype was observed a handful of times. V and J are TRBV19 and TRBJ2-5, with 8 bases matching TRBD1. J gave up 0 bases and V 5 bases, and 2 bases lay outside the gene matches. Per germline, CDR1 LNHDA and CDR2 SQIVND (reference sequence). This CDR3 region has 14 residues. The CDR3 DNA reads TGTGCCAGTAGTTTGGACAGGGACCAAGAGACCCAGTACTTC. Amino acids: CASSLDRDQETQYF.

This clonotype was observed a few times. This chain joins TRBV4-1 and TRBJ2-4, with TRBD1 matching 8 bases. Per germline, CDR1 MGHRA and CDR2 YSYEKL. There are 16 residues in the CDR3. Losses at the gene ends were 5 bases for V and 1 base for J; bases not matched to a gene: 7. CDR3 coding DNA: TGCGCCAGCAGCACAGGACAGGGTGATGCCAAAAACATTCAGTACTTC. Its translation is CASSTGQGDAKNIQYF.

The chain recombines TRBV7-8 with TRBJ2-7; 10 nucleotides line up with TRBD2. The CDR3 extends over 15 amino acids. After removal of 6 bases from V and 3 bases from J, the junction contained 8 bases not matched to a gene. Germline V gene data show CDR1 as SGHVS and CDR2 as FQNEAQ. CDR3 residues: CASRPLAGRFYEQYF. In DNA form, the CDR3 reads TGTGCCAGCAGACCACTAGCGGGGCGTTTCTACGAGCAGTACTTC.

The sample holds a few counts of this clonotype. This chain links TRBV7-9 with TRBJ2-5; 8 bases map to TRBD1. The J segment lost 3 bases and the V segment lost 5 bases, leaving 5 bases of the junction unmatched. Germline CDR1 is SEHNR and CDR2 is FQNEAQ (reference sequence). The CDR3 length is 14 residues. The CDR3 reads CASSPRDRKETQYF. In DNA form, the CDR3 reads TGTGCCAGCAGCCCCCGGGACAGGAAAGAGACCCAGTACTTC.

This clonotype turned up a few times. CDR3 region: CATHSHTEAFF. CDR3 sequence (DNA): TGTGCCACGCACAGCCACACTGAAGCTTTCTTT. The chain combines TRBV5-4 with TRBJ1-1; no reliable D call. The CDR3 totals 11 residues. Germline V lookup: CDR1 SGHNT, CDR2 YYREEE (reference sequence). Trimming stripped 9 bases from V and 3 bases from J, with 9 bases between. Full variable domain (rest looked up from reference TRBV5-4 and TRBJ1-1): ETGVTQSPTHLIKTRGQQVTLRCSSQSGHNTVSWYQQALGQGPQFIFQYYREEENGRGNFPPRFSGLQFPNYSSELNVNALELDDSALYLCATHSHTEAFFGQGTRLTVV.

The genes are TRBV10-3 and TRBJ2-5; maybe TRBD1 (6 bases). The CDR3 sequence is 13 residues long. Germline lookup yields CDR1 ENHRY and CDR2 SYGVKD. V lost 8 bases and J 4 bases, leaving 14 bases between the germline ends. The CDR3 nucleotides read TGTGCCATCGCGCAGGGGATAGGAGAGACCCAGTACTTC. Encoded protein: CAIAQGIGETQYF.

Of note for this clonotype: Sequence at one end of the junction differs from germline and may be a read error. This sequence joins TRBV20-1 and TRBJ2-3; 9 nucleotides agree with TRBD2. Per germline, CDR1 DFQATT and CDR2 SNEGSKA (reference sequence). The CDR3 has 14 residues. The CDR3 here is CSATAGGSTDSQYF. The DNA for the CDR3 is TGCAGTGCTACAGCGGGGGGCAGCACAGATTCGCAGTATTTT.

The DNA for the CDR3 is TGTGCCAGCAGCCAAACGACAGTCTCTGGAAACACCATATATTTT. It codes for CASSQTTVSGNTIYF. This rearrangement joins TRBV3-1 to TRBJ1-3; tentative D call: TRBD1 (5 bases). Trimming removed 2 bases at V and 0 bases at J, with 8 bases between. This CDR3 spans 15 amino acids. Looked up from germline, CDR1 is LGHDT and CDR2 is YNNKEL (reference sequence).

The chain has TRBV7-9 and TRBJ1-4, with no clear D. Germline V lookup: CDR1 SEHNR, CDR2 FQNEAQ (reference sequence). Trimming took 0 bases from V and 4 from J, leaving 6 bases between them. This CDR3 region has 14 residues. CDR3 residues: CASSLALGNEKLFF. CDR3 DNA sequence: TGTGCCAGCAGCTTAGCGCTCGGTAATGAAAAACTGTTTTTT.

This clonotype was found many times. This chain joins TRBV10-2 and TRBJ1-5; tentatively, D is TRBD1 (5 bases). Trimming took off 3 bases at V and 1 base at J, with 10 bases between the two ends. Germline V lookup: CDR1 WSHSY, CDR2 SAAADI. This CDR3 is built from 15 residues. The chain's CDR3 is CASSENGGSNQPQHF. The CDR3 DNA sequence: TGCGCCAGCAGTGAAAATGGGGGGAGCAATCAGCCCCAGCATTTT.

This clonotype was seen a few times. The V and J genes are TRBV3-1 and TRBJ2-7; no reliable D call. There are 13 residues in the CDR3. CDR1 LGHDT and CDR2 YNNKEL come from the germline V gene (reference sequence). Trimming removed 1 base at V and 2 bases at J, with 6 bases between. In nucleotides, the CDR3 is TGTGCCAGCAGCCAAGGAGGTACCTACGAGCAGTACTTC. This translates into CASSQGGTYEQYF.

The rearrangement links TRBV7-9 to TRBJ1-2, with TRBD1 identical over 7 bases. Looked up from germline, CDR1 is SEHNR and CDR2 is FQNEAQ (reference sequence). Trimming cost V 1 base and J 5 bases; bases outside gene matches: 4. The CDR3 covers 14 residues. This CDR3 reads CASSLGQGQYGYTF. DNA of the CDR3: TGTGCCAGCAGCTTAGGACAGGGACAATATGGCTACACCTTC.

This clonotype occurred a few times. The DNA for the CDR3 is TGTGCCAGCAGGAAGGGGAATGAAGCTTTCTTT. This translates into CASRKGNEAFF. V is TRBV6-5 and J is TRBJ1-1; the D gene is possibly TRBD1 (5 bases). With 6 bases removed from V and 7 bases from J, the gap between germline ends came to 9 bases. From germline, CDR1 is MNHEY and CDR2 SVGAGI. The CDR3 length is 11 residues.

In its sample, this clonotype was seen a few times. The V and J genes are TRBV20-1 and TRBJ1-3; 9 nucleotides match TRBD1. Germline CDR1 and CDR2: DFQATT and SNEGSKA (reference sequence). Trimming at V came to 3 bases and at J to 3 bases, leaving 0 bases not matched to a gene. This CDR3 has 13 residues. CDR3 protein: CSARGQGGNTIYF. In DNA form, the CDR3 reads TGCAGTGCTAGGGGACAGGGTGGAAACACCATATATTTT.

As concerns this clonotype: At one of its ends the junction is not consistent with the germline gene, which may arise from a read error. The chain employs TRBV6-1 and TRBJ2-2, with D possibly matching TRBD1 (5 bases). The CDR3 is 14 residues long. Looked up from germline, CDR1 is MNHNS and CDR2 is SASEGT. In nucleotides, the CDR3 is TGTACCAGCAGTGAACGACAGACGGTCGGGGAGCTGTTTTTT. It specifies CTSSERQTVGELFF.

This clonotype occurred a few times. This chain connects TRBV2 to TRBJ1-2, with D hard to call. The ends were cut back, 6 bases at V and 4 bases at J, with 18 bases in the middle. Germline V gene sequence: CDR1 SNHLY, CDR2 FYNNEI. CDR3 length: 15 amino acids. The CDR3 here is CASRGVQIYRYGYTF. The CDR3, as DNA: TGTGCCAGCAGGGGCGTGCAGATTTACCGCTATGGCTACACCTTC.

This chain links TRBV5-6 with TRBJ2-3, with a weak D call TRBD2 (6 bases). Germline CDR1 and CDR2: SGHDT and YYEEEE. V shed 2 bases and J shed 2 bases, with 12 bases lying between them. The CDR3 is made up of 15 amino acids. The CDR3 DNA sequence: TGTGCCAGCAGCTTCGGCGGGATCGACACAGATACGCAGTATTTT. Protein sequence: CASSFGGIDTDTQYF.

This clonotype has more than one count but fewer than ten. This chain connects TRBV4-3 to TRBJ1-1, with 9 nucleotides matching TRBD1. CDR1 and CDR2 (germline): LGHNA, YSLEER. Unmatched junction bases numbered 3, after V lost 0 bases and J lost 4 bases. This CDR3 is built from 15 residues. CDR3 loop: CASSQDRGQGTEAFF. The CDR3 region has the DNA TGCGCCAGCAGCCAAGATAGGGGACAGGGCACTGAAGCTTTCTTT.

This chain uses TRBV6-5 with TRBJ1-2; D uncertain. This CDR3 is built from 14 residues. V lost 6 bases, J lost 8 bases, and 19 bases lay in between. Germline V gene data show CDR1 as MNHEY and CDR2 as SVGAGI. CDR3 in amino acids: CASRTLTGGNGYTF. CDR3 sequence (DNA): TGTGCCAGCAGAACCCTCACTGGAGGGAACGGCTACACCTTC.

This clonotype has at least ten counts. This chain uses TRBV10-3 with TRBJ2-5; no clear D. Trimming took 3 bases from V and 5 from J, leaving 10 bases between them. Germline V gene lookup returns CDR1 ENHRY and CDR2 SYGVKD. The CDR3 sequence is 13 residues long. For the CDR3, the DNA is TGTGCCATCAGTGAAGTACCATTGGAGACCCAGTACTTC. Residues: CAISEVPLETQYF.

This chain connects TRBV11-1 to TRBJ1-2; D may be TRBD1 (6 bases). CDR1 SGHAT and CDR2 FQDESV come from the germline V gene (reference sequence). The CDR3 is made up of 13 amino acids. V dropped 3 bases and J dropped 3 bases, with 8 bases sitting between them. The CDR3 protein is CASSLDSYYGYTF. The CDR3 DNA follows: TGTGCCAGCAGCTTGGACAGCTACTATGGCTACACCTTC.

Only a few counts were recorded for this clonotype. V usage is TRBV10-3 and J usage is TRBJ2-1, with a possible D match to TRBD2 (6 bases). The V and J ends lost 6 bases and 8 bases respectively, with 17 bases between them. Looked up from germline, CDR1 is ENHRY and CDR2 is SYGVKD. The CDR3 is made up of 14 amino acids. The CDR3 sequence is CAISGGRPPYEQFF. The CDR3 nucleotides are TGTGCCATCAGCGGGGGACGGCCCCCCTATGAGCAGTTCTTC.

In its sample, this clonotype was seen a few times. The chain combines TRBV29-1 with TRBJ2-2; tentative D call: TRBD1 (6 bases). With 7 bases removed from V and 7 bases from J, the gap between germline ends came to 16 bases. CDR3 length: 13 residues. Germline V gives CDR1 SQVTM, CDR2 ANQGSEA. CDR3 bases: TGCAGCGCTGGGGGCGCTGGAAGCGGGGAGCTGTTTTTT. It translates to CSAGGAGSGELFF.

This clonotype was observed many times. The chain couples TRBV20-1 to TRBJ1-2; D remains unclear. Trimming left V 1 base short and J 5 bases short, with 11 bases between. CDR3 size: 13 residues. CDR1 DFQATT and CDR2 SNEGSKA come from the germline V gene (reference sequence). The CDR3 is CSARGRRAYGYTF. CDR3 DNA sequence: TGCAGTGCTAGAGGCAGGAGGGCGTATGGCTACACCTTC.

This rearrangement joins TRBV7-2 to TRBJ1-3, with a weak D call TRBD1 (6 bases). V dropped 5 bases and J dropped 0 bases, with 11 bases sitting between them. Looked up from germline, CDR1 is SGHTA and CDR2 is FQGNSA. The CDR3 extends over 15 amino acids. CDR3 nucleotide sequence: TGTGCCAGCAGCCAACAGACAGGCTCTGGAAACACCATATATTTT. This codes for CASSQQTGSGNTIYF.